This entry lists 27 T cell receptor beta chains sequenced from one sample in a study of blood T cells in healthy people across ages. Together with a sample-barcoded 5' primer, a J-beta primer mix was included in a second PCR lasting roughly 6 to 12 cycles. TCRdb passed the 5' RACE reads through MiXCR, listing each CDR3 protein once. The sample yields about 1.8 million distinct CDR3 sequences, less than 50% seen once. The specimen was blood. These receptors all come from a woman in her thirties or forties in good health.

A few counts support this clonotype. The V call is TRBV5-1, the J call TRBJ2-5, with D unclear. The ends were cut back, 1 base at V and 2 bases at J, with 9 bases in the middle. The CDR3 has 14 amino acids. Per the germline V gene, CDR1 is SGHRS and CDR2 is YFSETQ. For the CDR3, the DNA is TGCGCCAGCAGCTTGAACATACTTCAAGAGACCCAGTACTTC. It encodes CASSLNILQETQYF. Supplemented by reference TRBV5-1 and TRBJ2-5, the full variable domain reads KAGVTQTPRYLIKTRGQQVTLSCSPISGHRSVSWYQQTPGQGLQFLFEYFSETQRNKGNFPGRFSGRQFSNSRSEMNVSTLELGDSALYLCASSLNILQETQYFGPGTRLLVL.

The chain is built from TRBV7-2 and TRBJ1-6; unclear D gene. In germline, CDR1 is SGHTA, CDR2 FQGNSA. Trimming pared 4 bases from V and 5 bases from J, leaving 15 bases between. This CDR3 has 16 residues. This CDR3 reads CASSSRTRGNNSPLHF. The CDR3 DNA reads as TGTGCCAGCAGCTCGCGGACCCGAGGCAATAATTCACCCCTCCACTTT.

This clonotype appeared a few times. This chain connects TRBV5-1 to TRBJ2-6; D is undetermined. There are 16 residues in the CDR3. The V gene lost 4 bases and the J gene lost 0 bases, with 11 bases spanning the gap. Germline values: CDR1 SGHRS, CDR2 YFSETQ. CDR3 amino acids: CASSVPEYSGANVLTF. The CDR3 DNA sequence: TGCGCCAGCAGCGTTCCAGAGTACTCTGGGGCCAACGTCCTGACTTTC.

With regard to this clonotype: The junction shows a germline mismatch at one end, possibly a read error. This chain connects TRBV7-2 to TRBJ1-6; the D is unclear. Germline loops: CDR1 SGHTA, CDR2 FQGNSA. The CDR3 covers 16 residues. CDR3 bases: TGTGCCAGCAGCTTAGTAGCCCGGCGGGATAATCCACCCCTCCACTTT. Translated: CASSLVARRDNPPLHF.

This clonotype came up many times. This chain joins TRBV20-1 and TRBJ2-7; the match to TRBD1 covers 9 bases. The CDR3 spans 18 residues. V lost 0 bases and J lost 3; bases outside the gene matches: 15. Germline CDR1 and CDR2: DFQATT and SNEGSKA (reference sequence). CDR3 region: CSARDILGTGKTGYEQYF. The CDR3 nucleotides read TGCAGTGCTAGAGATATCTTAGGGACAGGGAAGACGGGCTACGAGCAGTACTTC.

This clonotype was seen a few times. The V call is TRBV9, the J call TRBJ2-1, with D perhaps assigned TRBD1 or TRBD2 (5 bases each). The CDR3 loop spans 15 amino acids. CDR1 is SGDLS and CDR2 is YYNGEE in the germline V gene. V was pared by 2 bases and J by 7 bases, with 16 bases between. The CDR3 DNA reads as TGTGCCAGCAGCGTGAGAGGGGTCATCGGGAATGAGCAGTTCTTC. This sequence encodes CASSVRGVIGNEQFF.

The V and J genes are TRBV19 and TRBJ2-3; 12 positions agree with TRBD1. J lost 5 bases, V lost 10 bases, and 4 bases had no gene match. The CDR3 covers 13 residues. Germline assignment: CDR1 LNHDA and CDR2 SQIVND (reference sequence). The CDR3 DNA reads TGTGCCACGGGACAGGGGGCCTTAGATACGCAGTATTTT. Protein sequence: CATGQGALDTQYF.

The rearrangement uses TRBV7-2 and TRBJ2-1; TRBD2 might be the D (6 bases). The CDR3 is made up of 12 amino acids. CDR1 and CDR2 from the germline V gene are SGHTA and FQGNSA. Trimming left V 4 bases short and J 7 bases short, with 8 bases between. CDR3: CASSWEENEQFF. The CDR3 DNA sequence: TGTGCCAGCAGCTGGGAGGAAAATGAGCAGTTCTTC.

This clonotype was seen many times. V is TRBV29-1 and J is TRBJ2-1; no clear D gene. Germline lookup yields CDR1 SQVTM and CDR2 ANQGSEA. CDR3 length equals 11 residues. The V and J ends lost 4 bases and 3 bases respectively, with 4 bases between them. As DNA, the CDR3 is TGCAGCGTTGGGCTCTACAATGAGCAGTTCTTC. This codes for CSVGLYNEQFF.

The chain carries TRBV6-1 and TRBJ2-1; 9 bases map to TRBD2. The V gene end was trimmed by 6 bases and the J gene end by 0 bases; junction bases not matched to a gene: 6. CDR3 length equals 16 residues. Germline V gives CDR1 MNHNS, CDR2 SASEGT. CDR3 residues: CASRPSGVSSYNEQFF. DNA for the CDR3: TGTGCCAGCAGGCCTAGCGGGGTGAGCTCCTACAATGAGCAGTTCTTC.

In nucleotides, the CDR3 is TGTGCCAGCAGCTACCGCACCGGGACAGAGGCCTACGAGCAGTACTTC. Translated, it gives CASSYRTGTEAYEQYF. J is TRBJ2-7 and V is TRBV7-9; 7 nucleotides line up with TRBD1. J gave up 2 bases and V 4 bases, and 11 bases lay outside the gene matches. The CDR3 loop spans 16 amino acids. CDR1 is SEHNR and CDR2 is FQNEAQ in the germline V gene (reference sequence).

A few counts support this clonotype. CDR3 in DNA: TGCAGCGTGCGAACTAGCGGGGGGGCAAACAATGAGCAGTTCTTC. It is translated as CSVRTSGGANNEQFF. The chain links TRBV29-1 to TRBJ2-1, with 13 bases fitting TRBD2. This CDR3 has 15 residues. Germline V gene sequence: CDR1 SQVTM, CDR2 ANQGSEA. The V segment lost 6 bases and the J segment 5 bases; nucleotides outside the gene matches: 7.

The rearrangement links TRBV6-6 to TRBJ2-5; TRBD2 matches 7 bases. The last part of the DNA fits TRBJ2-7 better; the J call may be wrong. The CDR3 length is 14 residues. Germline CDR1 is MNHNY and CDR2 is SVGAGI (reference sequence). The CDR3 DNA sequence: TGTGCCAGCAGTTACCCCGGGGGGATCTACGAGCAGTACTTC. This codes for CASSYPGGIYEQYF.

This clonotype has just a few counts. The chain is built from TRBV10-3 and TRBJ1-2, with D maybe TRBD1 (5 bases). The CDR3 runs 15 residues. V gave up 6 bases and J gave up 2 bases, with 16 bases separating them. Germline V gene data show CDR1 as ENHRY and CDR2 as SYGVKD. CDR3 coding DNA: TGTGCCATCAGGATAGGGACCGAGCTAAACTATGGCTACACCTTC. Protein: CAIRIGTELNYGYTF.

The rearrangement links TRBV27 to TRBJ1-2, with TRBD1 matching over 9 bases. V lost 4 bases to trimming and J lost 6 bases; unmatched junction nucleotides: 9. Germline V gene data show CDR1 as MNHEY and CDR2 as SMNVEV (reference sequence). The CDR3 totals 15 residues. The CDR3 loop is CASSSGQGVFHGYTF. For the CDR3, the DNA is TGTGCCAGCAGTTCGGGACAGGGTGTATTCCATGGCTACACCTTC.

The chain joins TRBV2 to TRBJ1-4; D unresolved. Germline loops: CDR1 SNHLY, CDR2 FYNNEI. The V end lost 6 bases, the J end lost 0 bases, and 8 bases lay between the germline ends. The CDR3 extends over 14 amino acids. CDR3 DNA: TGTGCCAGCAGGACGACTGCAACTAATGAAAAACTGTTTTTT. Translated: CASRTTATNEKLFF.

CDR3 nucleotide sequence: TGCAGTCTCCGACTAGAATCCCACGAGCAGTACTTC. Translating it yields CSLRLESHEQYF. This chain uses TRBV20-1 with TRBJ2-7; TRBD2 might be the D (6 bases). The CDR3 sequence is 12 residues long. Germline V gene lookup returns CDR1 DFQATT and CDR2 SNEGSKA (reference sequence). The V and J ends lost 8 bases and 5 bases respectively, with 16 bases between them.

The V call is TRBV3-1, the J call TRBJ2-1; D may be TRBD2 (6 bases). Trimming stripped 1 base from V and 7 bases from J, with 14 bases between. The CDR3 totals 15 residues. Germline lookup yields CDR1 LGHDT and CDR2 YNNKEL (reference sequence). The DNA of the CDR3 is TGTGCCAGCAGCCAAGTTCCGGGACTTTTAAATGAGCAGTTCTTC. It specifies CASSQVPGLLNEQFF.

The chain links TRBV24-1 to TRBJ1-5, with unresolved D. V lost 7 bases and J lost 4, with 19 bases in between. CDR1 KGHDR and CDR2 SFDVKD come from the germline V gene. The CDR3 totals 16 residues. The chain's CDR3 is CATSEDGQKGNQPQHF. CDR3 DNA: TGTGCCACCAGCGAGGACGGTCAGAAAGGGAATCAGCCCCAGCATTTT.

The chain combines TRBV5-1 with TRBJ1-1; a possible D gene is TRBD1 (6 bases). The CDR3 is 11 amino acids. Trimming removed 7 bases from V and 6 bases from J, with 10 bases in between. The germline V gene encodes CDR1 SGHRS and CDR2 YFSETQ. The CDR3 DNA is TGCGCCAGCGGAACAGGGTCTGAAGCTTTCTTT. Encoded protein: CASGTGSEAFF.

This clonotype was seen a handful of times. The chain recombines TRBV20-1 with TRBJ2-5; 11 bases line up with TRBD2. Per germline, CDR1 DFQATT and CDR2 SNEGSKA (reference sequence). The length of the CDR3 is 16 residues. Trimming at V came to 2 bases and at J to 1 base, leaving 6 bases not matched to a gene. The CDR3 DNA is TGCAGTGCTAGAAGAGCTAGCGGGGGGATCCAAGAGACCCAGTACTTC. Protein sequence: CSARRASGGIQETQYF.

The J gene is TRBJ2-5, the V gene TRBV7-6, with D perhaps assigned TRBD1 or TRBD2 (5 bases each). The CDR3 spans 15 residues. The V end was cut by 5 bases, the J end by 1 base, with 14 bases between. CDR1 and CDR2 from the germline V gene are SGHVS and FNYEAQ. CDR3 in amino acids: CASSPEGWVQETQYF. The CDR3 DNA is TGTGCCAGCAGCCCAGAGGGGTGGGTCCAAGAGACCCAGTACTTC.

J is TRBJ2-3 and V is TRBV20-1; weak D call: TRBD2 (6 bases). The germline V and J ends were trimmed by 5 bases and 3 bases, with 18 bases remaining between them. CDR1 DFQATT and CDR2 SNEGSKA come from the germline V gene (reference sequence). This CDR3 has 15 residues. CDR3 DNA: TGCAGTGCTCCCCGCCCCGGGGGTATGACAGATACGCAGTATTTT. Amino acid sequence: CSAPRPGGMTDTQYF.

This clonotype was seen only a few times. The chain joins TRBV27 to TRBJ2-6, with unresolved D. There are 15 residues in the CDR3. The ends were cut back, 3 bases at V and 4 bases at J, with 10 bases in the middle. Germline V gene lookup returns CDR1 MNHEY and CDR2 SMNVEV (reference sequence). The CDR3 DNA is TGTGCCAGCAGTTTTCGGGCTCGGGGGGCCAACGTCCTGACTTTC. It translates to CASSFRARGANVLTF.

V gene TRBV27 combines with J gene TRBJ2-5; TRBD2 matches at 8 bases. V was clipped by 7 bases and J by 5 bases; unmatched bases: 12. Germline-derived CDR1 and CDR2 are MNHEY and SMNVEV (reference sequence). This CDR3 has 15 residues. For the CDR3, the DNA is TGTGCCAGCATCCTATGGTCGGGGGGGCGGGAGACCCAGTACTTC. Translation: CASILWSGGRETQYF.

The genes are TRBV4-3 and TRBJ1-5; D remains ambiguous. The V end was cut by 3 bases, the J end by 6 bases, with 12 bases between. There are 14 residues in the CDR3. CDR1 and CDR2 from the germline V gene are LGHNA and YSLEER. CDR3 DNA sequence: TGCGCCAGCAGCCAGTCACTTGTGGTTCAGCCCCAGCATTTT. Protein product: CASSQSLVVQPQHF.

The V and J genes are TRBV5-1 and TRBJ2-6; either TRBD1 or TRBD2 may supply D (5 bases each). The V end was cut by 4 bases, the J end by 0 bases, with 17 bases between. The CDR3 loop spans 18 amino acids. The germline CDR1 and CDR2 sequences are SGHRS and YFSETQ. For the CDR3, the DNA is TGCGCCAGCAGCCCGACCGGGACCCCATCCTCTGGGGCCAACGTCCTGACTTTC. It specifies CASSPTGTPSSGANVLTF.